Sequencing of this TCR beta chain was carried out in a study of identical twins. Findings and limits, study-wide: Interpretation of the results relied on cross-sectional statistical analysis and not on following the same donors.

TCRdb called the 5' RACE reads again in MiXCR, with one record for every CDR3 protein. Of 1.5 million to 2 million distinct CDR3 sequences listed, about 32% are singletons. This CDR3 is 15 amino acids long. The germline CDR1 and CDR2 sequences are MGHRA and YSYEKL. In its sample, this clonotype was seen a few times. Antigen: not known. This may be a read error: a much more frequent sequence differs by one nucleotide. The sequence was collected from a newborn girl in good health. V is TRBV4-1 and J is TRBJ2-7; the match to TRBD1 covers 8 bases. The sample taken for sequencing was cord blood. The CDR3 DNA is TGTGCCAGCAGTCCCGGACAGGGCCCCTACAATGAGCAGTACTTC. It translates to CASSPGQGPYNEQYF.